Each of the 18 T cell receptor beta chains below was sequenced from the same sample in a study of graft-versus-host responses after intestinal transplantation. Repertoires were generated with immunoSEQ multiplex PCR, while TCRdb's copy carries only in-frame clones and drops some. The sample carries about 57,000 clones, roughly 89% recorded once. The input for sequencing was PBMCs, taken 26 days after transplant. The receptors shown here come from a human patient who received an intestinal transplant, so some T cells may come from the graft donor.

The rearrangement links TRBV29-1 to TRBJ1-2; 7 bases map to TRBD1. Germline V CDR1 and CDR2: SQVTM, ANQGSEA. Unmatched junction bases numbered 8, after V lost 6 bases and J lost 7 bases. The CDR3 spans 12 residues. The CDR3 DNA sequence: TGCAGCGTCAGGACAGGAGAAGTTGGCTACACCTTC. It codes for CSVRTGEVGYTF.

This rearrangement joins TRBV28 to TRBJ1-2; D remains unclear. Germline CDR1 is MDHEN and CDR2 is SYDVKM. V lost 2 bases, J lost 2 bases, and 15 bases lay in between. The CDR3 extends over 16 amino acids. The CDR3 spells CASSLPNTGRNYGYTF. The CDR3 region has the DNA TGTGCCAGCAGTTTACCCAATACGGGGAGAAACTATGGCTACACCTTC.

The CDR3 reads CASSLGQGMVGYTF. The DNA for the CDR3 is TGCGCCAGCAGCTTGGGACAGGGTATGGTGGGCTACACCTTC. This chain links TRBV5-1 with TRBJ1-2; 7 nucleotides agree with TRBD1. CDR3 length equals 14 residues. Trimming at V came to 0 bases and at J to 8 bases, leaving 7 bases not matched to a gene. The V gene's germline CDR1 is SGHRS and CDR2 YFSETQ.

This clone has more than one count but fewer than ten. The rearrangement uses TRBV19 and TRBJ2-7; the match to TRBD1 covers 7 bases. J gave up 5 bases and V 3 bases, and 10 bases lay outside the gene matches. The CDR3 consists of 15 residues. Germline lookup yields CDR1 LNHDA and CDR2 SQIVND (reference sequence). CDR3 protein: CASSMGPGGRDEQYF. The CDR3 region has the DNA TGTGCCAGTAGTATGGGGCCAGGGGGTCGGGACGAGCAGTACTTC.

This clone showed up just once. The chain joins TRBV27 to TRBJ2-1, with 7 bases that match TRBD2. Trimming removed 2 bases from V and 3 bases from J; junction bases left unmatched: 1. This CDR3 spans 14 amino acids. Germline CDR1 reads MNHEY; CDR2 reads SMNVEV (reference sequence). The CDR3 bases are TGTGCCAGCAGTTTACGGGGGGACTACAATGAGCAGTTCTTC. This codes for CASSLRGDYNEQFF.

The gene calls are TRBV6-1 and TRBJ2-5; 11 bases are a match to TRBD2. Per the germline V gene, CDR1 is MNHNS and CDR2 is SASEGT. This CDR3 has 18 amino acids. V was clipped by 1 base and J by 5 bases; unmatched bases: 12. This CDR3 is CASSEETSGAYPVETQYF. As DNA, the CDR3 is TGTGCCAGCAGTGAAGAGACTAGCGGGGCCTACCCTGTGGAGACCCAGTACTTC.

The chain recombines TRBV5-1 with TRBJ2-5; TRBD2 matches at 8 bases. Trimming took 0 bases from V and 5 from J; bases not matched to a gene: 12. Per the germline V gene, CDR1 is SGHRS and CDR2 is YFSETQ. CDR3 length: 17 amino acids. This CDR3 reads CASSLVAGKVNEETQYF. The CDR3 bases are TGCGCCAGCAGCTTGGTAGCGGGGAAGGTGAATGAGGAGACCCAGTACTTC. The whole variable domain, filled in from reference TRBV5-1 and TRBJ2-5, reads KAGVTQTPRYLIKTRGQQVTLSCSPISGHRSVSWYQQTPGQGLQFLFEYFSETQRNKGNFPGRFSGRQFSNSRSEMNVSTLELGDSALYLCASSLVAGKVNEETQYFGPGTRLLVL.

V gene TRBV19 combines with J gene TRBJ1-6, with 7 bases that match TRBD1. From germline, CDR1 is LNHDA and CDR2 SQIVND (reference sequence). Unmatched junction bases numbered 11, after V lost 2 bases and J lost 4 bases. CDR3 size: 18 residues. This chain's CDR3 is CASSIPQTGTEYNSPLHF. DNA for the CDR3: TGTGCCAGTAGTATACCCCAAACGGGGACAGAGTATAATTCACCCCTCCACTTT.

The chain joins TRBV4-1 to TRBJ2-1, with no clear D. The CDR3 runs to 15 residues. Germline CDR1 reads MGHRA; CDR2 reads YSYEKL. V lost 5 bases and J 0 bases, leaving 11 bases between the germline ends. CDR3 coding DNA: TGCGCCAGCAGCGATCACTACGGCTCCTACAATGAGCAGTTCTTC. Amino acids: CASSDHYGSYNEQFF.

This clone appeared once. V usage is TRBV2 and J usage is TRBJ2-3; 8 nucleotides agree with TRBD2. This CDR3 is 16 amino acids long. After removal of 2 bases from V and 1 base from J, the junction contained 5 bases not matched to a gene. Looked up from germline, CDR1 is SNHLY and CDR2 is FYNNEI. Written as DNA, the CDR3 is TGTGCCAGCAGTGAAAGGGGAGCGGGAGGCACAGATACGCAGTATTTT. Translating it yields CASSERGAGGTDTQYF. Using reference TRBV2 and TRBJ2-3 for the parts outside the CDR3, the full variable domain is EPEVTQTPSHQVTQMGQEVILRCVPISNHLYFYWYRQILGQKVEFLVSFYNNEISEKSEIFDDQFSVERPDGSNFTLKIRSTKLEDSAMYFCASSERGAGGTDTQYFGPGTRLTVL.

The chain couples TRBV7-2 to TRBJ2-2; TRBD2 matches 14 bases. Germline values: CDR1 SGHTA, CDR2 FQGNSA. V shed 5 bases and J 6 bases; nucleotides not matched to a gene: 8. CDR3 length equals 17 residues. The CDR3 region is CASSPGTSGSRSGELFF. In DNA, the CDR3 is TGTGCCAGCAGCCCCGGGACTAGCGGGAGCCGGTCCGGGGAGCTGTTTTTT.

This clone appeared once. The chain has TRBV7-2 and TRBJ1-5; no definite D call. CDR3 size: 14 residues. CDR1 is SGHTA and CDR2 is FQGNSA in the germline V gene. Trimming took off 5 bases at V and 0 bases at J, with 8 bases between the two ends. CDR3 in DNA: TGTGCCAGCAGCCAAACAAGTAGCAATCAGCCCCAGCATTTT. Protein product: CASSQTSSNQPQHF. The whole variable domain, remainder taken from reference TRBV7-2 and TRBJ1-5, is GAGVSQSPSNKVTEKGKDVELRCDPISGHTALYWYRQSLGQGLEFLIYFQGNSAPDKSGLPSDRFSAERTGGSVSTLTIQRTQQEDSAVYLCASSQTSSNQPQHFGDGTRLSIL.

The chain has TRBV9 and TRBJ2-1; perhaps TRBD2 as D (6 bases). V dropped 0 bases and J dropped 0 bases, with 10 bases sitting between them. CDR3 length equals 16 residues. CDR1 is SGDLS, CDR2 YYNGEE, per germline. In DNA, the CDR3 is TGTGCCAGCAGCGTAGAGGTCGGGAGCTCCTACAATGAGCAGTTCTTC. This gives the protein CASSVEVGSSYNEQFF.

The chain employs TRBV25-1 and TRBJ1-3; D may be TRBD1 (6 bases). V gave up 5 bases and J gave up 4 bases, with 9 bases separating them. This CDR3 region has 13 residues. Germline CDR1 MGHDK, CDR2 SYGVNS. The CDR3 sequence: CASSITGGNTIYF. CDR3 in DNA: TGTGCCAGCAGTATCACAGGGGGAAACACCATATATTTT.

The rearrangement joins TRBV10-2 to TRBJ1-1; D perhaps matches TRBD1 (5 bases). This CDR3 region has 15 residues. V was cut by 4 bases and J by 0 bases, with 12 bases left in between. Germline V gives CDR1 WSHSY, CDR2 SAAADI. The DNA for the CDR3 is TGCGCCAGCAGTGTCGGGGGAGGGGTGAACACTGAAGCTTTCTTT. Its translation is CASSVGGGVNTEAFF.

CDR3 region: CASSKEGPYSSYNEQFF. As DNA, the CDR3 is TGTGCCAGCAGCAAAGAGGGGCCATATAGCTCCTACAATGAGCAGTTCTTC. This chain connects TRBV21-1 to TRBJ2-1; TRBD1 is taken as the D call from the table, unchecked against the DNA. TRBV21-1 is assigned pseudogene status. This CDR3 is built from 17 residues.

The V call is TRBV7-2, the J call TRBJ2-5; 9 bases agree with TRBD2. Germline V gene sequence: CDR1 SGHTA, CDR2 FQGNSA. J was trimmed by 4 bases and V by 4 bases; bases with no gene match: 4. This CDR3 is 14 amino acids long. The CDR3 sequence: CASSYSGGAETQYF. The CDR3 DNA reads as TGTGCCAGCAGCTATAGCGGGGGTGCAGAGACCCAGTACTTC.

The CDR3 is CATSRDGGPSRLYNEQFF. The CDR3 DNA is TGTGCCACCAGCAGAGACGGGGGGCCTTCCCGACTATACAATGAGCAGTTCTTC. The chain combines TRBV15 with TRBJ2-1, with D perhaps matching TRBD2 (7 bases). Trimming removed 0 bases from V and 4 bases from J, with 19 bases in between. Germline CDR1 LNHNV, CDR2 YYDKDF (reference sequence). The CDR3 has 18 amino acids.